This T cell receptor (beta chain) appears in the sequencing data of a study of cytomegalovirus exposure and HLA in healthy donors. Study results and caveats: The study designated 150 or so TCR beta chains cytomegalovirus-associated. The authors assumed roughly uniform sequencing depth across donors for presence/absence analyses. A later analysis linked a missense DCLRE1C variant to TCR beta V- and J-gene trimming.

As for this clone: No antigen is known for it.

The PCR ran on 60 Vbeta and 13 Jbeta primers. The repertoire was sequenced with immunoSEQ multiplex PCR; TCRdb's copy has only in-frame clones and lacks some. This sample has over 90,000 clones; about 81% occur once, and the top ten carry 5.2%. V was clipped by 8 bases and J by 0 bases, with 14 bases between them. The CDR3 sequence is 15 residues long. The germline V gene encodes CDR1 MNHNS and CDR2 SASEGT. The chain combines TRBV6-1 with TRBJ2-1; tentatively, D is TRBD2 (6 bases). This receptor was identified in a man aged 40-55 years in good health and CMV-seropositive. Sequenced material: PBMCs. CDR3 DNA sequence: TGTGCCAGCGCCCGCTCCGGGAGCTCCTACAATGAGCAGTTCTTC. It yields the protein CASARSGSSYNEQFF.